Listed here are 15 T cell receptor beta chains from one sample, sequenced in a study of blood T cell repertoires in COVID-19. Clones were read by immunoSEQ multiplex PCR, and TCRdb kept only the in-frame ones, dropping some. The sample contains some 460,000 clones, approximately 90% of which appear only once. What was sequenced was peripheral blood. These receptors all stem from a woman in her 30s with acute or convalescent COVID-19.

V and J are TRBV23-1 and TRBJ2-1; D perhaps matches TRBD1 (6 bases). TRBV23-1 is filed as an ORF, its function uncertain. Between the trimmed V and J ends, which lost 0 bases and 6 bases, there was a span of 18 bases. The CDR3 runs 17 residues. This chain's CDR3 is CASSQSLRQGLLNEQFF. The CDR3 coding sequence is TGCGCCAGCAGTCAATCGTTGCGCCAGGGGTTGCTCAATGAGCAGTTCTTC.

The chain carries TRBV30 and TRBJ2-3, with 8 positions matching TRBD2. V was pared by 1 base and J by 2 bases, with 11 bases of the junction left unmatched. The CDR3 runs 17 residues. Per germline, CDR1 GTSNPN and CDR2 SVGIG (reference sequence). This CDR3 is CAWSGAFSGDFTDTQYF. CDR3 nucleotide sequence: TGTGCCTGGAGTGGAGCGTTTAGCGGGGACTTCACAGATACGCAGTATTTT.

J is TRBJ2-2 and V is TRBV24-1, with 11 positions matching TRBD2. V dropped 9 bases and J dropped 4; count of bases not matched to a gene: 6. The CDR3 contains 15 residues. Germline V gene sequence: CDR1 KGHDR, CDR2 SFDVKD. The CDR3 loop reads CATGSTSGATGELFF. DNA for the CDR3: TGTGCCACCGGGTCGACTAGCGGGGCCACCGGGGAGCTGTTTTTT.

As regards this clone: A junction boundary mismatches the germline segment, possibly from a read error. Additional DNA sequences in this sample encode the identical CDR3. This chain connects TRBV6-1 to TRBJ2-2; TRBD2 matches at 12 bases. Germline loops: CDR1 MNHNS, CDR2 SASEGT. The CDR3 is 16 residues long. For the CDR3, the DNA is TGTGCCAGTAGTGTACTAGCGGGGGGCAACACCGGGGAGCTGTTTTTT. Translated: CASSVLAGGNTGELFF.

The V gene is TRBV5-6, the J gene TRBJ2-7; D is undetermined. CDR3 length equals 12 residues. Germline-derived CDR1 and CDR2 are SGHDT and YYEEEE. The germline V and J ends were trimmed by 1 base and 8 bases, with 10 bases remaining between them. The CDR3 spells CASSLSGLQQYF. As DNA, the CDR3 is TGTGCCAGCAGCTTGTCCGGGTTGCAGCAGTACTTC.

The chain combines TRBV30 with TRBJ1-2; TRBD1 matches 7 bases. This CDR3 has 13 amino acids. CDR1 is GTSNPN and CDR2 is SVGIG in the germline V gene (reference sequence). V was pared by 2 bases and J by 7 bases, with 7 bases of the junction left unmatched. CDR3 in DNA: TGTGCCTGGAGTCTGGGACAGTCTCCTGGCTACACCTTC. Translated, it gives CAWSLGQSPGYTF.

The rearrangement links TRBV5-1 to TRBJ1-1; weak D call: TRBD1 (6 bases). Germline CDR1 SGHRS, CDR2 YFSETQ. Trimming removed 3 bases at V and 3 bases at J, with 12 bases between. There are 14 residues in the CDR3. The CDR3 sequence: CASSSDSYYTEAFF. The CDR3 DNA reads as TGCGCCAGCAGCTCGGACAGCTACTACACTGAAGCTTTCTTT.

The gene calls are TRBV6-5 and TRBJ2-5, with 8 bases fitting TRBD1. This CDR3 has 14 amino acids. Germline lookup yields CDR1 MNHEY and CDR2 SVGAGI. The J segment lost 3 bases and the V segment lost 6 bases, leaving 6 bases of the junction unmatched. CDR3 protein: CASSPGQVKETQYF. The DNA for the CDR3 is TGTGCCAGCAGCCCGGGACAGGTTAAAGAGACCCAGTACTTC.

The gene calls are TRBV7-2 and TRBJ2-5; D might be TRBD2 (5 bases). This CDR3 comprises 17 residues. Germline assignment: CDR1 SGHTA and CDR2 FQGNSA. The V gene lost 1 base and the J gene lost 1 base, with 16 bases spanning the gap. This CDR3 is CASSLGWASRTQETQYF. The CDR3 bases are TGTGCCAGCAGCTTAGGGTGGGCTAGCCGAACCCAAGAGACCCAGTACTTC.

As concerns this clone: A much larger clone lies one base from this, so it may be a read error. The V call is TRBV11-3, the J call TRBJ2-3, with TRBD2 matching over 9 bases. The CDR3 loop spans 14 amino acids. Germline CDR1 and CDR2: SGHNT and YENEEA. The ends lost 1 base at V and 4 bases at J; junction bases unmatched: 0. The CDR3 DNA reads TGTGCCAGCAGCTTAGGCGGGGGGGCAGATACGCAGTATTTT. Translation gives CASSLGGGADTQYF.

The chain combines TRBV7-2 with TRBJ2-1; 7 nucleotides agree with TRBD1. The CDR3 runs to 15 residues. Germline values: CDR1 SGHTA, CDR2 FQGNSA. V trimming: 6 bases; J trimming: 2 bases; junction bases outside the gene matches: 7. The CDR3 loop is CASRPRGLPYNEQFF. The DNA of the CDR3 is TGTGCCAGCAGGCCAAGGGGGCTACCCTACAATGAGCAGTTCTTC. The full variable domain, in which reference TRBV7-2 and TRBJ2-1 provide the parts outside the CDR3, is GAGVSQSPSNKVTEKGKDVELRCDPISGHTALYWYRQSLGQGLEFLIYFQGNSAPDKSGLPSDRFSAERTGGSVSTLTIQRTQQEDSAVYLCASRPRGLPYNEQFFGPGTRLTVL.

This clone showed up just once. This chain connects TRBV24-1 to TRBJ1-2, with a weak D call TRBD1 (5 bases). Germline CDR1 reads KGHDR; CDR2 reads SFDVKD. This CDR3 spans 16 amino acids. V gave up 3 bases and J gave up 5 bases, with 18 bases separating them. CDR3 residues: CATSDRTQEGRYGYTF. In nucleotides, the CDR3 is TGTGCCACCAGTGATCGCACCCAGGAGGGGAGGTATGGCTACACCTTC.

CDR3: CASSMGLLNSGNTIYF. The CDR3 nucleotides are TGTGCCAGCAGCATGGGTTTACTAAACTCTGGAAACACCATATATTTT. This rearrangement joins TRBV21-1 to TRBJ1-3. TRBV21-1 is listed as a pseudogene. This CDR3 has 16 residues.

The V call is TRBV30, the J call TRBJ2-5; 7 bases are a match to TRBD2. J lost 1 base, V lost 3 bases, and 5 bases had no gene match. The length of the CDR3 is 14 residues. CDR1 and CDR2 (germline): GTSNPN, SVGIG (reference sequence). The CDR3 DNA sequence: TGTGCCTGGAGGGGAGGGACTCGCCAAGAGACCCAGTACTTC. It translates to CAWRGGTRQETQYF.

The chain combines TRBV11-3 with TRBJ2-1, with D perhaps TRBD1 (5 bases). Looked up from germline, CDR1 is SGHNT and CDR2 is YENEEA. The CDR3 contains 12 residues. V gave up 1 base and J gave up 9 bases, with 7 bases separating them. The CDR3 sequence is CASSLGTSEQFF. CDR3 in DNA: TGTGCCAGCAGCTTAGGGACAAGTGAGCAGTTCTTC.